This T cell receptor (beta chain) emerged from a study of blood T cells in healthy people across ages. Whole-study findings and limits: Unsorted PBMC material precluded a definitive naive versus antigen-experienced comparison. Long-lived donors exceeded aged donors in naive CD4+ cells and diversity.

For the second PCR, which ran for about 6 to 11 cycles, a sample-barcoded 5' primer and a J-beta primer mix were used. TCRdb re-called the 5' RACE reads with MiXCR, one entry per CDR3 protein. The repertoire holds around 1,100,000 distinct CDR3 sequences, with roughly two fifths as singletons. This clonotype was found a few times. Antigen: not known. The length of the CDR3 is 17 residues. Germline loops: CDR1 SGHTA, CDR2 FQGTGA. With V trimmed by 6 bases and J by 5 bases, 18 bases remained unmatched. The genes are TRBV7-3 and TRBJ1-1; 7 nucleotides agree with TRBD1. This sequence originates from a man aged 18 to 30 in good health. The specimen sequenced was blood. The CDR3, as DNA: TGTGCCAGCAGACCAACAGGGGAATCGGGAACAGAGACTGAAGCTTTCTTT. Translated, it gives CASRPTGESGTETEAFF.